This T cell receptor beta chain emerged from a study of CD8 T cells in Susac syndrome. Random hexamers primed reverse transcription of about 0.45 to 1 ug RNA. TCRdb reprocessed the immunoSEQ multiplex PCR reads with MiXCR, giving one entry per CDR3 protein. The sample records about 130,000 distinct CDR3 sequences, about 90% being singletons. The source is a human donor with multiple sclerosis. The sequencing sample was made of CD8+ T cells from PBMCs.

The CDR3 nucleotides are TGTGCCTGGAAGGGACTAGCCCGGGGGACCCAGTACTTC. Translated, it gives CAWKGLARGTQYF. This rearrangement joins TRBV30 to TRBJ2-5, with 9 bases lining up with TRBD2. V lost 4 bases to trimming and J lost 7 bases; unmatched junction nucleotides: 7. The CDR3 runs 13 residues. The germline V gene encodes CDR1 GTSNPN and CDR2 SVGIG (reference sequence).